These T cell receptor beta chains were read from a single sample in a study of T cell responses to AZD1222 COVID-19 vaccine. Libraries were prepared by immunoSEQ multiplex PCR; TCRdb keeps only in-frame clonotypes and omits some of them. This table holds under 100,000 clones, 80% to 90% found once. The material sequenced was peripheral blood, taken 28 days after the second AZD1222 dose. Receptors were obtained from an adult who received the AZD1222 COVID-19 vaccine. Both conserved end residues are part of each CDR3. A D gene is named only where the DNA matches it firmly. Clone sizes are given selectively: once, few, many, or a class where the clone is expanded.

NA | TRBJ2-7 | TRBV18 | NA | TGTGCCAGCTCACCTGAGGGACCCTACGAGCAGTACTTC | CASSPEGPYEQYF
NA | TRBJ2-5 | TRBV11-2 | NA | TGTGCCAGCAGCCCTAGGGGGAGCCGGGGAGAGACCCAGTACTTC | CASSPRGSRGETQYF
NA | TRBJ1-1 | TRBV20-1 | NA | TGCAGTGCTAGTAGGGGACACACTGAAGCTTTCTTT | CSASRGHTEAFF
NA | TRBJ1-1 | TRBV7-8 | NA | TGTGCCAGCAGCCCAAGGGACGCGAACACTGAAGCTTTCTTT | CASSPRDANTEAFF
TRBD1 | TRBJ2-1 | TRBV5-5 | NA | TGTGCCAGCAGTTTGACAGGGCTTGGAGAGCAGTTCTTC | CASSLTGLGEQFF
NA | TRBJ1-4 | TRBV15 | once | TGTGCCACCAGCAGAGATGGTGGGGGGACTAATGAAAAACTGTTTTTT | CATSRDGGGTNEKLFF
NA | TRBJ2-5 | TRBV4-1 | NA | TGCGCCAGCAGCCAAGATTGGGTCGGGGGAGAGACCCAGTACTTC | CASSQDWVGGETQYF
TRBD2 | TRBJ2-1 | TRBV2 | NA | TGTGCCAGCAGTGAGTCGGCTAGCGGAGGAGGGAATGAGCAGTTCTTC | CASSESASGGGNEQFF
NA | TRBJ2-7 | TRBV11-3 | once | TGTGCCAGCAGCCCCCCCGGCTGGGTCGCGGAGCAGTACTTC | CASSPPGWVAEQYF
NA | TRBJ2-6 | TRBV9 | NA | TGTGCCAGCAGCGTACCGTCGGCTGGGGCCAACGTCCTGACTTTC | CASSVPSAGANVLTF
NA | TRBJ2-3 | TRBV7-2 | NA | TGTGCCAGCAGCCCAGGCACTAGCACAGATACGCAGTATTTT | CASSPGTSTDTQYF
TRBD2 | TRBJ2-3 | TRBV28 | NA | TGTGCCAGCAGTTTAGGGGCGGGAGTAGATACGCAGTATTTT | CASSLGAGVDTQYF
NA | TRBJ2-2 | TRBV30 | NA | TGTGCCTGGAGTGTACGGGACCCCATTAACACCGGGGAGCTGTTTTTT | CAWSVRDPINTGELFF
TRBD1 | TRBJ2-1 | TRBV7-3 | NA | TGTGCCAGCAGCTCGGACAGGGTCGGGAATGAGCAGTTCTTC | CASSSDRVGNEQFF
NA | TRBJ1-2 | TRBV2 | NA | TGTGCCAGCAGTGCGGGTCGCCCCATGGGTGGCTACACCTTC | CASSAGRPMGGYTF
TRBD2 | TRBJ2-2 | TRBV13 | NA | TGTGCCAGCAGCTTCCGGGGGGTCACCGGGGAGCTGTTTTTT | CASSFRGVTGELFF
NA | TRBJ2-5 | TRBV5-1 | NA | TGCGCCAGCAGCTCGATAGGAGAGACCCAGTACTTC | CASSSIGETQYF
NA | TRBJ1-1 | TRBV7-9 | NA | TGTGCCAGCAGCTTAGCTGGTGGGGGCACTGAAGCTTTCTTT | CASSLAGGGTEAFF
NA | TRBJ2-5 | TRBV6-6 | NA | TGTGCCAGCAGTTACCCGCCCACGGGGGCTAGGGAGACCCAGTACTTC | CASSYPPTGARETQYF
TRBD2 | TRBJ2-3 | TRBV4-3 | NA | TGCGCCAGCAGCTCCTACCTCAGGCTAGCGGGGAGCGCTAGCACAGATACGCAGTATTTT | CASSSYLRLAGSASTDTQYF
TRBD1 | TRBJ2-7 | TRBV9 | NA | TGTGCCAGCAGCGGGACAGGGGACGAGCGGGAGCAGTACTTC | CASSGTGDEREQYF
TRBD1 | TRBJ1-2 | TRBV19 | NA | TGTGCCAGTAGAGAGACAGGGGGCAACTATGGCTACACCTTC | CASRETGGNYGYTF
NA | TRBJ2-3 | TRBV5-1 | once | TGCGCCAGCAGCTTGGATGGGGGGCTGGATACGCAGTATTTT | CASSLDGGLDTQYF
NA | TRBJ1-5 | TRBV10-2 | once | TGCGCCAGCAGTGACATGTCCCAGCAGCATTTT | CASSDMSQQHF
NA | TRBJ2-7 | TRBV5-6 | NA | TGTGCCAGCGCCTCGCGAGACCAGGCTTACGAGCAGTACTTC | CASASRDQAYEQYF
NA | TRBJ1-4 | TRBV28 | NA | TGTGCCAGCAGTTTAGGAGGGGGGCCTAATGAAAAACTGTTTTTT | CASSLGGGPNEKLFF
TRBD2 | TRBJ2-3 | TRBV15 | NA | TGTGCCACCAGCAGAGATCGACTAGCGGGGAGACTACCCACAGATACGCAGTATTTT | CATSRDRLAGRLPTDTQYF
NA | TRBJ1-6 | TRBV27 | NA | TGTGCCAGCAGTCCTACAATGACCTCCTATAATTCACCCCTCCACTTT | CASSPTMTSYNSPLHF
NA | TRBJ1-4 | TRBV3-1/TRBV3-2 | NA | TGTGCCAGCAGCCTTAGGGGAGACGGAACTAATGAAAAACTGTTTTTT | CASSLRGDGTNEKLFF
NA | TRBJ1-1 | TRBV20-1 | NA | TGCAAGTCGCAGGGGAACACTGAAGCTTTCTTT | CKSQGNTEAFF
NA | TRBJ2-1 | TRBV4-3 | NA | TGCGCCAGCAGCCCGTCCAGGAGCTCCTACAATGAGCAGTTCTTC | CASSPSRSSYNEQFF
NA | TRBJ1-1 | TRBV5-1 | NA | TGCGCCAGCAGCTATATAGACAGGCTGAACACTGAAGCTTTCTTT | CASSYIDRLNTEAFF
NA | TRBJ2-1 | TRBV9 | NA | TGTGCCAGCAGCTGGCTGACAGAGCCGGCGCGCAATGAGCAGTTCTTC | CASSWLTEPARNEQFF
TRBD1 | TRBJ1-6 | TRBV28 | NA | TGTGCCAGCAGTTCTCGGACAGGGGCGTATAATTCACCCCTCCACTTT | CASSSRTGAYNSPLHF
TRBD1 | TRBJ1-2 | TRBV7-2 | NA | TGTGCCAGCAGCCTAGTGGACAGGGCGGCTAACTATGGCTACACCTTC | CASSLVDRAANYGYTF
NA | TRBJ2-3 | TRBV10-3 | NA | TGTGCCATCAGTGACGGGAGAGGCACAGATACGCAGTATTTT | CAISDGRGTDTQYF
TRBD2 | TRBJ2-3 | TRBV18 | NA | TGTGCCAGCTCACCACCGCTAGCGGGAGGTACATTAGATACGCAGTATTTT | CASSPPLAGGTLDTQYF
NA | TRBJ1-1 | TRBV12-5 | once | TGTGCTAGTGGTTTGGTAGCCGGGACTCTCGCTGAAGCTTTCTTT | CASGLVAGTLAEAFF
NA | TRBJ2-6 | TRBV29-1 | NA | TGCAGCGTCCTCTTGGGGGCCAACGTCCTGACTTTC | CSVLLGANVLTF
NA | TRBJ1-1 | TRBV4-1 | NA | TGCGCCAGCAGCCAAGAAGGGGCCATGAACACTGAAGCTTTCTTT | CASSQEGAMNTEAFF
NA | TRBJ1-1 | TRBV2 | NA | TGTGCTAGCAGTGTACGTGACAGTGAAGCTTTCTTT | CASSVRDSEAFF
NA | TRBJ1-6 | TRBV5-1 | few | TGCGCCAGCAGCGACAGCTCCTATAATTCACCCCTCCACTTT | CASSDSSYNSPLHF
NA | TRBJ1-2 | TRBV4-2 | NA | TGTGCCAGCAGCCAAGATTTTTCTTATGGCTACACCTTC | CASSQDFSYGYTF
TRBD2 | TRBJ2-3 | TRBV20-1 | NA | TGCAGTGCTAGTATTCGCGGGGGGGCGTATACGCAGTATTTT | CSASIRGGAYTQYF
TRBD2 | TRBJ2-7 | TRBV6-5 | NA | TGTGCCAGCAGTTTTGGTAGCGGGGGAAGCTCCTACGAGCAGTACTTC | CASSFGSGGSSYEQYF
NA | TRBJ1-3 | TRBV3-1/TRBV3-2 | NA | TGTGCCAGCAGCCGGGGCCCTCTTCTTCCCTCTGGAAACACCATATATTTT | CASSRGPLLPSGNTIYF
NA | TRBJ2-5 | TRBV18 | NA | TGTGCCAGCTCACCAGGGGGCGGCGAGACCCAGTACTTC | CASSPGGGETQYF
TRBD1 | TRBJ1-2 | TRBV28 | NA | TGTGCCAGCAGTTTATTTCCCGGACAGGCAGACTACACCTTC | CASSLFPGQADYTF
NA | TRBJ2-3 | TRBV27 | NA | TGTGCCAGCAGGCGCGGCGGGGCTAGCACAGATACGCAGTATTTT | CASRRGGASTDTQYF
TRBD2 | TRBJ2-1 | TRBV6-6 | NA | TGTGCCAGCAGTTATATCCGGGGGGCCTACAATGAGCAGTTCTTC | CASSYIRGAYNEQFF
TRBD1 | TRBJ2-7 | TRBV19 | once | TGTGCCAGTAGTGCCGGGACAGGACCTTATCCCTACGAGCAGTACTTC | CASSAGTGPYPYEQYF
NA | TRBJ1-3 | TRBV6-5 | NA | TGTGCCAGCAGTTACGGGCGGAAGAGGTCTGGAAACACCATATATTTT | CASSYGRKRSGNTIYF
NA | TRBJ1-2 | TRBV12-3/TRBV12-4 | NA | TGTGCCAGCAGTCTAAGATGGGGCGGCTACACCTTC | CASSLRWGGYTF
TRBD2 | TRBJ2-3 | TRBV10-1 | NA | TGCGCCAGCAGTGAGATACCATTAGCGGGGGGAAACACAGATACGCAGTATTTT | CASSEIPLAGGNTDTQYF
NA | TRBJ2-1 | TRBV24-1 | NA | TGTGCCACCAGTGATCCGGCGGCCAGAACCTACAATGAGCAGTTCTTC | CATSDPAARTYNEQFF
NA | TRBJ1-3 | TRBV29-1 | NA | TGCAGCGTCGATAGGGGAGCAGGGACGGACACCATATATTTT | CSVDRGAGTDTIYF
TRBD2 | TRBJ2-3 | TRBV29-1 | once | TGCAGCGTTGTTCCGGGTAGCGGGAATACGCAGTATTTT | CSVVPGSGNTQYF
NA | TRBJ1-1 | TRBV4-3 | NA | TGCGCCAGCAGCCAAGATATAACAGGGAACACTGAAGCTTTCTTT | CASSQDITGNTEAFF
NA | TRBJ2-7 | TRBV5-1 | NA | TGCGCCAGCACGTCAGACAGCTACGAGCAGTACTTC | CASTSDSYEQYF